Sequencing of this T cell receptor (beta chain) was carried out in a study of regulatory T cells in long-lasting Graves disease. Broader study findings: Repertoires from persistent disease leaned toward TRBV28, TRBJ1-2 and TRBJ2-5.

Time point described: newly diagnosed GD, antithyroid drugs for less than 3 months. PBMC-derived RNA was used for the TCR library. Patients with Graves' disease were diagnosed by American Thyroid Association guidelines. Patients all came to the study from an endocrinology department in Xi'an, China. With 3 bases removed from V and 4 bases from J, the gap between germline ends came to 18 bases. Germline CDR1 SGDLS, CDR2 YYNGEE. This CDR3 contains 16 residues. iRepertoire HTBI primers and Arm-PCR of CDR3 regions built TCR beta libraries. From the multiplex PCR reads, TCRdb called clonotypes with MiXCR, one entry per CDR3 protein. Here the sample spans about 620,000 distinct CDR3 sequences, roughly 15% being singletons. In the case of this clonotype: Its antigen is undetermined.

These same records also appear under a second study, on T cells in Graves' hyperthyroidism and ophthalmopathy. That work states: Patients aged 18 to 65 had newly diagnosed hyperthyroidism lasting under 2 months.

The specimen was peripheral blood mononuclear cells (PBMCs), collected at new diagnosis, from a patient treated with antithyroid drugs. This TCR was recovered from a woman in her twenties or thirties with Graves disease. J is TRBJ2-3 and V is TRBV9; a possible D gene is TRBD2 (6 bases). CDR3 bases: TGTGCCAGCAGCGCTGGGGGGAGTATTACGTCAGATACGCAGTATTTT. Translating it yields CASSAGGSITSDTQYF.